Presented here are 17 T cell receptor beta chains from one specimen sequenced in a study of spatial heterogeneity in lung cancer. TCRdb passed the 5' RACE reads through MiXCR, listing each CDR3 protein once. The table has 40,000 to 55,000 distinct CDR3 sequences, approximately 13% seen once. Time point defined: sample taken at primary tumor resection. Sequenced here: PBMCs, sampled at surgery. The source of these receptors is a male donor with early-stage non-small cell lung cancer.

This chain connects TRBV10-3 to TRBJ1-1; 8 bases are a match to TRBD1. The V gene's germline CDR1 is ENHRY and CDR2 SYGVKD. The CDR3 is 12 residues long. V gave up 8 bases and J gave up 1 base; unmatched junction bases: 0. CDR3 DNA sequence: TGTGCCATCGGACAGGGGAACACTGAAGCTTTCTTT. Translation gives CAIGQGNTEAFF.

CDR3 amino acids: CSARGLGHIAKQFF. The CDR3 DNA reads TGCAGTGCAAGGGGACTAGGCCATATCGCGAAGCAGTTCTTC. The chain joins TRBV20-1 to TRBJ2-1; TRBD2 aligns across 8 bases. This CDR3 region has 14 residues. Germline CDR1 is DFQATT and CDR2 is SNEGSKA (reference sequence). With 6 bases clipped from V and 11 bases from J, the junction kept 15 bases outside the gene matches.

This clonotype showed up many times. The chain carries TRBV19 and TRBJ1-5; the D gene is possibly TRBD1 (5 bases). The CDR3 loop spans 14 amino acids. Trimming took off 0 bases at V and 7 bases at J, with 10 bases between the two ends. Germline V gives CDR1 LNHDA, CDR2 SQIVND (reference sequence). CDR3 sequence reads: CASSIDRVGQPQHF. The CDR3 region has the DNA TGTGCCAGTAGTATAGACAGGGTCGGACAGCCCCAGCATTTT.

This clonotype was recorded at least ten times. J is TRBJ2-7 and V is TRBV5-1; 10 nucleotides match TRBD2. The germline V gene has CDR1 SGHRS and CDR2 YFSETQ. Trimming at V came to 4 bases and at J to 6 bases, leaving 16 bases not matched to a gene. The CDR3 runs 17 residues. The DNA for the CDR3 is TGCGCCAGCAGCAACTTAGGAGCGGGAGGGCCTGGTACCGAGCAGTACTTC. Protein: CASSNLGAGGPGTEQYF.

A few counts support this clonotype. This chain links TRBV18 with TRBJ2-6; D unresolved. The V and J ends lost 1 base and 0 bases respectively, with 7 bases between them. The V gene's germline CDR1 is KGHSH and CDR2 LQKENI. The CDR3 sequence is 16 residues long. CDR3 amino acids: CASSPRGLSGANVLTF. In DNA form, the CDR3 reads TGTGCCAGCTCACCACGAGGTCTCTCTGGGGCCAACGTCCTGACTTTC.

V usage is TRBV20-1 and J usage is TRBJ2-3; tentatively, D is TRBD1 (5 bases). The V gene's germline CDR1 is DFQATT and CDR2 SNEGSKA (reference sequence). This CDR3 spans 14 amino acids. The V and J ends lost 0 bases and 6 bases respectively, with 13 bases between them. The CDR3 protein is CSARDAQGRDTQYF. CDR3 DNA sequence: TGCAGTGCTAGAGATGCCCAGGGAAGGGATACGCAGTATTTT.

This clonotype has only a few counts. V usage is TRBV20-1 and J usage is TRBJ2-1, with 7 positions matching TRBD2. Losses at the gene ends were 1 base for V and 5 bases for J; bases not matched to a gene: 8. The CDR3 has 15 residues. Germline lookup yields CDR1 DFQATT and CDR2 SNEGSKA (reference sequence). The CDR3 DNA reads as TGCAGTGCTAGAGCGGGCGGGAGCGTCCACAATGAGCAGTTCTTC. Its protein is CSARAGGSVHNEQFF.

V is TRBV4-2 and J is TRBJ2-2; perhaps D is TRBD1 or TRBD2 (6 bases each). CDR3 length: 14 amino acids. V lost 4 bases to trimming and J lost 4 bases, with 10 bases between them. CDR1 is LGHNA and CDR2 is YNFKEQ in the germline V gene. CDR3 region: CASSRGAGTGELFF. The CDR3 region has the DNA TGTGCCAGCAGCCGGGGGGCGGGCACCGGGGAGCTGTTTTTT.

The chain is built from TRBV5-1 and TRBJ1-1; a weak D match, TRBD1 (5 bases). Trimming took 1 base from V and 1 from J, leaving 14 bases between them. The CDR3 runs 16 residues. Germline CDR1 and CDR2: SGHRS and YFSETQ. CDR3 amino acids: CASSLRERQPNTEAFF. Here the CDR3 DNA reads TGCGCCAGCAGCTTGAGAGAGCGACAGCCGAACACTGAAGCTTTCTTT.

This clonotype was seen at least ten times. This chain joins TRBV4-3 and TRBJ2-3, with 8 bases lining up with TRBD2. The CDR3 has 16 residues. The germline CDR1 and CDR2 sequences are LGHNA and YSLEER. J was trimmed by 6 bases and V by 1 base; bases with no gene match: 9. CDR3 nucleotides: TGCGCCAGCAGCCAAGGGGGACTAGTTCTCAGGGATACGCAGTATTTT. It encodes CASSQGGLVLRDTQYF.

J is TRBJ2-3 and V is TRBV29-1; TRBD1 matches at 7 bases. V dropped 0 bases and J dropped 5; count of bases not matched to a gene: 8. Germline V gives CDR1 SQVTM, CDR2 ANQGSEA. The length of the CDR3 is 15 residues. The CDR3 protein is CSVEDRVRGLDTQYF. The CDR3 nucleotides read TGCAGCGTTGAAGATCGTGTCAGGGGGTTAGATACGCAGTATTTT.

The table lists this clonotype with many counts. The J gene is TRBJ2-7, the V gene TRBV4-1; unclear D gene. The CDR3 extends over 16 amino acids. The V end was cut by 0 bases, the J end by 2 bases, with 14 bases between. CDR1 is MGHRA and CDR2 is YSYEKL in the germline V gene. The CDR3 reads CASSQEGSFGAYEQYF. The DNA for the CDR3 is TGCGCCAGCAGCCAAGAAGGCAGCTTTGGGGCCTACGAGCAGTACTTC.

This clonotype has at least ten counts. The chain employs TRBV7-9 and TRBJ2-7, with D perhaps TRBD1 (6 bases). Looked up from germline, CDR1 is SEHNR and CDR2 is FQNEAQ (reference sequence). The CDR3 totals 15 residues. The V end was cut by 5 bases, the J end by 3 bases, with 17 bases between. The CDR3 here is CASSPQTGRDYEQYF. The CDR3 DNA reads TGTGCCAGCAGCCCCCAGACAGGCAGGGACTACGAGCAGTACTTC. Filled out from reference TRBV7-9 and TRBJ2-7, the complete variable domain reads DTGVSQNPRHKITKRGQNVTFRCDPISEHNRLYWYRQTLGQGPEFLTYFQNEAQLEKSRLLSDRFSAERPKGSFSTLEIQRTEQGDSAMYLCASSPQTGRDYEQYFGPGTRLTVT.

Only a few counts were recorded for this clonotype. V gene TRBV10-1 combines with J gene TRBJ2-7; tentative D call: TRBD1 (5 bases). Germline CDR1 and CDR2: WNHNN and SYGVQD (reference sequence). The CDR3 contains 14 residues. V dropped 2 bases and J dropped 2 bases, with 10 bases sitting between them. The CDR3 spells CASSEGQGTYEQYF. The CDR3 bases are TGCGCCAGCAGTGAGGGGCAGGGCACCTACGAGCAGTACTTC.

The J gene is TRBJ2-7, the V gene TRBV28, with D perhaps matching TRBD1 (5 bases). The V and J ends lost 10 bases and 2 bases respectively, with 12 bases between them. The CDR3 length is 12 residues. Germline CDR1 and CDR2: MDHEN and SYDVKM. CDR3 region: CATRQLTYEQYF. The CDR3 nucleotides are TGTGCCACCAGACAGTTAACCTACGAGCAGTACTTC.

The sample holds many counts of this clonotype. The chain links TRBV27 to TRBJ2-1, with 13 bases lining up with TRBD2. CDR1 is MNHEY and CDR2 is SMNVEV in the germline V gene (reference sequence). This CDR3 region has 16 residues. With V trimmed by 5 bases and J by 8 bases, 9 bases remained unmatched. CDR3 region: CASSPTRTSGSDEQFF. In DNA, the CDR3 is TGTGCCAGCAGTCCCACCCGGACTAGCGGGAGTGATGAGCAGTTCTTC.

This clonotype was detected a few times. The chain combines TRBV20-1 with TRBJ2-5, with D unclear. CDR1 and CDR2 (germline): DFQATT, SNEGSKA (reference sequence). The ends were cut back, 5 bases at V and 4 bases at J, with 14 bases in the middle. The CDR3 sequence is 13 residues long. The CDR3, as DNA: TGCAGTGCTGGAAATATACGAAGAGAGACCCAGTACTTC. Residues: CSAGNIRRETQYF.